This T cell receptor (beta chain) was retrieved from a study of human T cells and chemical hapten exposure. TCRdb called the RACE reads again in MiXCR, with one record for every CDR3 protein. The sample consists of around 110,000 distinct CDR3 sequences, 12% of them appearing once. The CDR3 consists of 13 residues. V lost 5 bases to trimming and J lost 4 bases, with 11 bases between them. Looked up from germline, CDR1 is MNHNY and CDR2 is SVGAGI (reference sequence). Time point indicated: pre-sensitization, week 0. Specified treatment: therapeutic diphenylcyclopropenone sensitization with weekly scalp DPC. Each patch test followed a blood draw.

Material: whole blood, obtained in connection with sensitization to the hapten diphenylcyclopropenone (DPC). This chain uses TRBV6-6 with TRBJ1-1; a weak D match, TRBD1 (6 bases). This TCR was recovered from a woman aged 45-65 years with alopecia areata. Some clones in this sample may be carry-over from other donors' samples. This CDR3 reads CASSETGSTEAFF. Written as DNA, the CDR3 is TGTGCCAGCAGTGAAACAGGGAGCACTGAAGCTTTCTTT.